This T cell receptor (beta chain) was recovered during a study of monozygotic twins with inflammatory bowel disease. The CDR3 is made up of 17 amino acids. Germline V gives CDR1 SGHTA, CDR2 FQGTGA. TCRdb re-analyzed the 5' RACE reads; it lists each CDR3 protein once, without DNA. This specimen shows under 350,000 distinct CDR3 sequences; the ten leading clones hold more than 4.5%. The sequence came from a human donor with ulcerative colitis or Crohn's disease, or a healthy co-twin of an affected twin (not recorded which). The J gene is TRBJ1-1, the V gene TRBV7-3. The material sequenced was blood. The CDR3 loop is CASSSGGEGTMNTEAFF. Variable domain in full (rest from reference TRBV7-3 and TRBJ1-1): GAGVSQTPSNKVTEKGKYVELRCDPISGHTALYWYRQSLGQGPEFLIYFQGTGAADDSGLPNDRFFAVRPEGSVSTLKIQRTERGDSAVYLCASSSGGEGTMNTEAFFGQGTRLTVV.